This is a list of T cell receptor beta chains from one sample in a study of T cells in tuberculosis. Generated by immunoSEQ multiplex PCR, the TCRdb table keeps only in-frame clones and is missing some. The profile shows about 54,000 clones, approximately 88% of them singletons. The sample was CD1b-GMM tetramer-negative cells sorted from PBMCs. These receptor sequences come from an adult woman with latent tuberculosis. Both conserved end residues are part of each CDR3. Fields, in order: clone size, CDR3 length, D gene, V gene, J gene, CDR3 DNA, CDR3 protein. The D gene is left open where the match is weak. For some rows the clone size is stated as once, few or many, or as a class when expanded; others skip it.

>.|15|.|TRBV19|TRBJ2-5
TGTGCCAGTAGGGAGGGAGGGGGGATCCAAGAGACCCAGTACTTC
CASREGGGIQETQYF
>.|12|.|TRBV12-5|TRBJ2-5
TGTGCTAGTGGTTTGGTACTAGCTGAGCAGTACTTC
CASGLVLAEQYF
>.|15|.|TRBV28|TRBJ2-4
TGTGCCAGCAGTTTATCAGTTGTAGCCAAAAACATTCAGTACTTC
CASSLSVVAKNIQYF
>.|14|TRBD1|TRBV28|TRBJ2-5
TGTGCCAGCAGGTCCAGGACAGGGCAAGAGACCCAGTACTTC
CASRSRTGQETQYF
>.|16|TRBD1|TRBV9|TRBJ2-7
TGTGCCAGCAGCTACTCCTCACAGGGGCATCCCTACGAGCAGTACTTC
CASSYSSQGHPYEQYF
>.|13|.|TRBV5-1|TRBJ1-1
TGCGCCAGCAGTTTGACAGGTTACACTGAAGCTTTCTTT
CASSLTGYTEAFF
>.|15|.|TRBV19|TRBJ1-2
TGTGCCAGTACCTATTACTTACAGGGTAACTATGGCTACACCTTC
CASTYYLQGNYGYTF
>once|14|TRBD1|TRBV11-2|TRBJ1-1
TGTGCCAGCAGCTTCAGTCAGGGGGACACTGAAGCTTTCTTT
CASSFSQGDTEAFF
>.|14|.|TRBV14|TRBJ1-3
TGTGCCAGCAGCCAAGGTATCTCTGGAAACACCATATATTTT
CASSQGISGNTIYF
>.|16|.|TRBV6-6|TRBJ2-7
TGTGCCAGCAGTTACCCCGCGGTTTTTAATGCCTACGAGCAGTACTTC
CASSYPAVFNAYEQYF
>.|14|TRBD2|TRBV9|TRBJ2-3
TGTGCCAGCAGCATAGCGGGGGTTTCAGATACGCAGTATTTT
CASSIAGVSDTQYF
>.|12|.|TRBV27|TRBJ1-2
TGTGCCAGCAGGGCGACAGGCTATGGCTACACCTTC
CASRATGYGYTF
>few|16|.|TRBV4-1|TRBJ2-7
TGCGCCAGCAGCCCCACGGAGAGGGCCTCGCCCTACGAGCAGTACTTC
CASSPTERASPYEQYF
>.|12|.|TRBV15|TRBJ1-1
TGTGCCACCAGCCCCAGGGGCGCTGAAGCTTTCTTT
CATSPRGAEAFF
>once|15|.|TRBV28|TRBJ2-2
TGTGCCAGTTATGCATTTCCTACAGTCTCCGGGGAGCTGTTTTTT
CASYAFPTVSGELFF
>few|14|TRBD1|TRBV10-3|TRBJ1-2
TGTGCCACCATGACAGGGGGCGCTTTGGATGGCTACACCTTC
CATMTGGALDGYTF
>.|16|TRBD2|TRBV7-6|TRBJ2-3
TGTGCCAGCAGCTTAGCTAGCGGGGTAGGGACAGATACGCAGTATTTT
CASSLASGVGTDTQYF
>.|14|.|TRBV7-2|TRBJ2-1
TGTGCCAGCAGCTTATCCCGGGACTTGAATGAGCAGTTCTTC
CASSLSRDLNEQFF
>few|11|.|TRBV7-2|TRBJ2-2
TGTGCCAGCAGGGCTTTCGGGGAGCTGTTTTTT
CASRAFGELFF
>few|13|.|TRBV9|TRBJ1-1
TGTGCCAGCAGCCCTATCCTGAACACTGAAGCTTTCTTT
CASSPILNTEAFF
>.|18|.|TRBV11-3|TRBJ2-3
TGTGCCAGCAGCTTAGGGCGGGGCACAATGGAAATCACAGATACGCAGTATTTT
CASSLGRGTMEITDTQYF
>.|14|.|TRBV4-1|TRBJ2-1
TGCGCCAGCAGCCAAGATTCAGGTGGGGCTGAGCAGTTCTTC
CASSQDSGGAEQFF
>few|14|.|TRBV18|TRBJ1-1
TGTGCCAGCTCACCACGGGCAGGGATCGAGGAAGCTTTCTTT
CASSPRAGIEEAFF
>.|15|.|TRBV6-5|TRBJ2-2
TGTGCCAGCAGTTACTCTCTAGGGAACACCGGGGAGCTGTTTTTT
CASSYSLGNTGELFF
>.|15|TRBD1|TRBV19|TRBJ1-1
TGTGCCAGTTCTTCCGTAAGAGAAGGGGGCGGATGGGCTTTCTTT
CASSSVREGGGWAFF
>.|14|.|TRBV19|TRBJ2-1
TGTGCCAGTAGTATCAGGAACAGCTACAATGAGCAGTTCTTC
CASSIRNSYNEQFF
>.|16|.|TRBV7-2|TRBJ1-6
TGTGCCAGCAGCTGGGCCCTGACAGCCGGGAATTCACCCCTCCACTTT
CASSWALTAGNSPLHF
>.|13|TRBD1|TRBV5-4|TRBJ2-5
TGTGCCAGCAGCGTGACAGGGGTGGAGACCCAGTACTTC
CASSVTGVETQYF
>.|18|.|TRBV18|TRBJ2-7
TGTGCCAGCTCACCCCAACTCAAGACAGCATATGGGACCTACGAGCAGTACTTC
CASSPQLKTAYGTYEQYF
>.|14|TRBD2|TRBV7-9|TRBJ2-4
TGTGCCAGCTCGAGCGGGGCTGCCAAAAACATTCAGTACTTC
CASSSGAAKNIQYF
>.|14|TRBD1|TRBV5-6|TRBJ1-2
TGTGCCAGCAGCTGGGACAGACAGGGCTATGGCTACACCTTC
CASSWDRQGYGYTF
>.|17|.|TRBV2|TRBJ1-5
TGTGCCAGCAGTGACCCAGGGTTCGAGTCGAGCAATCAGCCCCAGCATTTT
CASSDPGFESSNQPQHF
>.|14|.|TRBV11-1|TRBJ2-1
TGTGCCAGCAGCTCCCGCGTATCCATTAATGAGCAGTTCTTC
CASSSRVSINEQFF
>.|17|.|TRBV7-2|TRBJ2-4
TGTGCCAGCAGCTTAGTTGAGGGTTTACTAGCCAAAAACATTCAGTACTTC
CASSLVEGLLAKNIQYF
>few|15|TRBD1|TRBV29-1|TRBJ1-1
TGCAGCGTTGAGAACCTGGGACAGGGAGGCACTGAAGCTTTCTTT
CSVENLGQGGTEAFF
>.|16|TRBD2|TRBV7-2|TRBJ2-2
TGTGCCAGCAGCTTAGCGAGCGGGAAGGTCACCGGGGAGCTGTTTTTT
CASSLASGKVTGELFF
>.|14|.|TRBV7-9|TRBJ2-7
TGTGCCAGCAGCTACCCGACAGCCACCTACGAGCAGTACTTC
CASSYPTATYEQYF
>.|15|TRBD2|TRBV9|TRBJ2-3
TGTGCCAGCAGCGTAGGCGGGGGGGAAACAGATACGCAGTATTTT
CASSVGGGETDTQYF
>.|14|TRBD1|TRBV5-1|TRBJ2-7
TGCGCCAGCAGCTCCGGGACAGGACCCTACGAGCAGTACTTC
CASSSGTGPYEQYF
>few|18|.|TRBV4-1|TRBJ1-1
TGCGCCAGCAGCCAAAATGGTCAGGAGGTAGAGACGAACACTGAAGCTTTCTTT
CASSQNGQEVETNTEAFF
>.|14|.|TRBV7-2|TRBJ2-7
TGTGCCAGCAGCTTAGGCGGAATCGCCTACGAGCAGTACTTC
CASSLGGIAYEQYF
>once|16|.|TRBV25-1|TRBJ2-5
TGTGCCAGCAGTGCGTCTAAGTTGGGGCTCCAAGAGACCCAGTACTTC
CASSASKLGLQETQYF
>.|15|TRBD2|TRBV4-2|TRBJ2-7
TGTGCCAGCAGCCCCCGGGATAGCGGGAGATACGAGCAGTACTTC
CASSPRDSGRYEQYF
>.|17|TRBD1|TRBV9|TRBJ1-2
TGTGCCAGCAGCGTATCTCTGACAGGGATTTCTAACTATGGCTACACCTTC
CASSVSLTGISNYGYTF
>.|14|.|TRBV7-2|TRBJ2-7
TGTGCCAGCAGCTTTGGGGGGGCTCACTACGAGCAGTACTTC
CASSFGGAHYEQYF
>.|14|TRBD2|TRBV29-1|TRBJ2-5
TGCAGCGTTGTGGCTAGCGGGAGTCGGGAGACCCAGTACTTC
CSVVASGSRETQYF
>.|15|TRBD2|TRBV6-5|TRBJ2-7
TGTGCCAGCAGAGGATCCCTAGCGGGCGTCGACGAGCAGTACTTC
CASRGSLAGVDEQYF
>.|14|TRBD1|TRBV29-1|TRBJ1-2
TGCAGCGTGGGGACAGGTGAAAATAACTATGGCTACACCTTC
CSVGTGENNYGYTF
>.|15|TRBD1|TRBV18|TRBJ2-7
TGTGCCAGCTCAACCCCGGGACAGGGGTTTTACGAGCAGTACTTC
CASSTPGQGFYEQYF
>.|13|.|TRBV5-1|TRBJ2-3
TGCGCCAGCAGCTTGGCACAGGGCGATACGCAGTATTTT
CASSLAQGDTQYF
>once|14|.|TRBV14|TRBJ1-1
TGTGCCAGCAGCCTGGGGGGGGGAAACCTACAAGCTTTCTTT
CASSLGGGNLQAFF
>.|15|TRBD2|TRBV6-4|TRBJ2-1
TGTGCCAGCAGTGAACTAGCGGGCCAGAACAATGAGCAGTTCTTC
CASSELAGQNNEQFF
>.|13|.|TRBV19|TRBJ1-2
TGTGCCAGTAGTATCCAACAGCTGTACGGCTACACCTTC
CASSIQQLYGYTF
>.|12|TRBD1|TRBV7-9|TRBJ1-2
TGTGCCAGCAGCCCAGGGGGCTATGGCTACACCTTC
CASSPGGYGYTF
>.|16|TRBD1|TRBV6-5|TRBJ1-3
TGTGCCAGCAGTTACTCGAGGACAGGGACTGGAAACACCATATATTTT
CASSYSRTGTGNTIYF
>.|14|.|TRBV6-5|TRBJ2-7
TGTGCCAGCAGTTACTCGGGCAGTTCCTACGAGCAGTACTTC
CASSYSGSSYEQYF
>.|15|.|TRBV7-8|TRBJ2-7
TGTGCCAGCAGCTTAGGTGGCGGTTACCCCTACGAGCAGTACTTC
CASSLGGGYPYEQYF
>.|14|TRBD1|TRBV6-4|TRBJ2-1
TGTGCCAGCAGTAGTCAGGGGGCAGGATATGAGCAGTTCTTC
CASSSQGAGYEQFF